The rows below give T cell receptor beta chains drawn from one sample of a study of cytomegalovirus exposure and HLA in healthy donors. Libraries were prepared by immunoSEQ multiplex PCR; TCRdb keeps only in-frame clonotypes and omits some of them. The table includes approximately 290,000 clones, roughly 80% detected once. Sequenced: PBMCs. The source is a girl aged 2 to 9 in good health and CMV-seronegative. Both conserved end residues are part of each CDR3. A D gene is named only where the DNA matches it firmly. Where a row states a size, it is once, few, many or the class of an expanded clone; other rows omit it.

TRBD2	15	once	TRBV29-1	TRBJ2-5	CSEGLAGVGQEPQYF	TGCAGCGAGGGACTAGCGGGAGTAGGACAAGAGCCCCAGTACTTC
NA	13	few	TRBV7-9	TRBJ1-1	CASSLDTGTEAFF	TGTGCCAGCAGCTTAGATACCGGGACTGAAGCTTTCTTT
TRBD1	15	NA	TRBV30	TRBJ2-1	CAWTTGTGNANEQFF	TGTGCCTGGACTACCGGGACAGGGAATGCAAATGAGCAGTTCTTC
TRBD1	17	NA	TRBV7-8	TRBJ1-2	CASSSAGTGEQNYGYTF	TGTGCCAGCAGCTCAGCCGGGACAGGGGAACAAAACTATGGCTACACCTTC
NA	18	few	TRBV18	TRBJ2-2	CASSRNPQGGANTGELFF	TGTGCCAGCTCACGAAACCCTCAGGGGGGCGCGAACACCGGGGAGCTGTTTTTT
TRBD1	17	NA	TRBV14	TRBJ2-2	CASSPSSGQGWTGELFF	TGTGCCAGCAGCCCAAGTAGCGGACAGGGGTGGACCGGGGAGCTGTTTTTT
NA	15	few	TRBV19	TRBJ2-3	CASSIRARVTDTQYF	TGTGCCAGTAGTATTAGGGCCAGGGTGACAGATACGCAGTATTTT
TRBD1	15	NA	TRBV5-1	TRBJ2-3	CASSFTGGDTDTQYF	TGCGCCAGCAGCTTCACAGGGGGTGACACAGATACGCAGTATTTT
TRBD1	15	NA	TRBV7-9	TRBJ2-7	CASSSGTGLSYEQYF	TGTGCCAGCAGTTCCGGGACAGGGCTCTCCTACGAGCAGTACTTC
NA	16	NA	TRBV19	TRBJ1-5	CASSARVGVSNQPQHF	TGTGCCAGTAGTGCCCGGGTAGGGGTCAGCAATCAGCCCCAGCATTTT
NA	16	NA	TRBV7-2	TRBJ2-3	CASSLASVPSTDTQYF	TGTGCCAGCAGTCTTGCTAGCGTACCTAGCACAGATACGCAGTATTTT
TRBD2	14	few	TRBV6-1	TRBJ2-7	CASSWGTRGYEQYF	TGTGCCAGCAGCTGGGGGACTAGGGGCTACGAGCAGTACTTC
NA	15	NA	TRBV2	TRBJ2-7	CASSKEIGRRYEQYF	TGTGCCAGCAGCAAAGAGATCGGGAGACGCTACGAGCAGTACTTC
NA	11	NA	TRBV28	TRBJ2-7	CASSLNYEQYF	TGTGCCAGCAGTCTAAACTACGAGCAGTACTTC
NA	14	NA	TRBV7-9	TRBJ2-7	CASSLSGTSYEQYF	TGTGCCAGCAGCTTATCCGGGACTTCCTACGAGCAGTACTTC
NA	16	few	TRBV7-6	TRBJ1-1	CASSSLVGQLNTEAFF	TGTGCCAGCAGCTCTTTGGTTGGACAGTTGAACACTGAAGCTTTCTTT
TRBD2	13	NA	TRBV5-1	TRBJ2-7	CASRTSGSYEQYF	TGCGCCAGCAGGACTAGCGGGAGCTACGAGCAGTACTTC
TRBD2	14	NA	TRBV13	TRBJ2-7	CASSSRRGKYEQYF	TGTGCCAGCAGCTCTCGGCGGGGGAAATACGAGCAGTACTTC
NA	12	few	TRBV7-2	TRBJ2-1	CASSPGRGKQFF	TGTGCCAGCAGCCCAGGTAGGGGGAAGCAGTTCTTC
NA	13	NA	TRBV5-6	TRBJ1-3	CAGSFGTGNTIYF	TGTGCCGGCAGCTTCGGGACTGGAAACACCATATATTTT
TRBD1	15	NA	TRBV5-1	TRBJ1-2	CASSLEAKTGDGYTF	TGCGCCAGCAGCTTGGAGGCAAAGACAGGGGATGGCTACACCTTC
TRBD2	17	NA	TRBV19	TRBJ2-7	CASSRLARRESSYEQYF	TGTGCCAGTAGTAGACTAGCCCGCCGGGAAAGCTCCTACGAGCAGTACTTC
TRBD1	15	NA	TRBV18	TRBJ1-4	CASSPSTGGSEKLFF	TGTGCCAGCTCACCGTCGACAGGGGGCAGTGAAAAACTGTTTTTT
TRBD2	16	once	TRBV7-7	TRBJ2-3	CASSRGLAGTEDTQYF	TGTGCCAGCAGCCGAGGACTAGCGGGGACCGAAGATACGCAGTATTTT
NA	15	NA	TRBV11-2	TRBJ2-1	CASSHQALLPNEQFF	TGTGCCAGCAGCCATCAGGCCCTCCTCCCGAATGAGCAGTTCTTC
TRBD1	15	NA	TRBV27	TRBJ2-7	CASSRGGLEWNEQYF	TGTGCCAGCAGCCGAGGGGGCCTAGAGTGGAACGAGCAGTACTTC
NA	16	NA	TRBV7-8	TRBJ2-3	CASSGGPGERGDTQYF	TGTGCCAGCAGCGGGGGACCCGGGGAAAGGGGGGATACGCAGTATTTT
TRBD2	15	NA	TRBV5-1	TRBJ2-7	CASSLGLAGRYEQYF	TGCGCCAGCAGCTTGGGACTAGCGGGACGCTACGAGCAGTACTTC
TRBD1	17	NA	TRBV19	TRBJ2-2	CASQESGQVTNTGELFF	TGTGCCAGTCAGGAGTCGGGACAGGTTACGAACACCGGGGAGCTGTTTTTT
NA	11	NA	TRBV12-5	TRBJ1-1	CRTEGRTEAFF	TGTCGGACAGAGGGAAGAACTGAAGCTTTCTTT
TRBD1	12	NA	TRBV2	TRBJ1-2	CASSGDSYGYTF	TGTGCCAGCAGTGGGGACAGCTATGGCTACACCTTC
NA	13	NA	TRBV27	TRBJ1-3	CASSLWQGNTIYF	TGTGCCAGCAGTTTGTGGCAGGGAAACACCATATATTTT
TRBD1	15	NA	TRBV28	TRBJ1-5	CASSLPGQGNQPQHF	TGTGCCAGCAGTTTGCCCGGACAGGGGAATCAGCCCCAGCATTTT
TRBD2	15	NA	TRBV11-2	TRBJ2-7	CASSRTLAAGYEQYF	TGTGCCAGCAGCCGAACCCTAGCGGCGGGCTACGAGCAGTACTTC
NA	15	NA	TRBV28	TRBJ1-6	CASSDDRMARSPLHF	TGTGCCAGCAGCGACGACAGGATGGCCCGCTCACCCCTCCACTTT
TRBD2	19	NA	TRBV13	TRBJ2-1	CASSLSPGLAGWSYNEQFF	TGTGCCAGCAGCTTATCCCCGGGACTAGCGGGATGGTCCTACAATGAGCAGTTCTTC
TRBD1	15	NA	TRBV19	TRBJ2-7	CASSHRQGATYEQYF	TGTGCCAGTAGTCACCGACAGGGGGCTACCTACGAGCAGTACTTC
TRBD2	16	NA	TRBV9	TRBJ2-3	CASSVEGLAGRDTQYF	TGTGCCAGCAGCGTAGAGGGATTAGCGGGGAGAGATACGCAGTATTTT
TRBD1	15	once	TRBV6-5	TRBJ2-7	CASSYTGQGTYEQYF	TGTGCCAGCAGTTACACCGGACAGGGAACCTACGAGCAGTACTTC
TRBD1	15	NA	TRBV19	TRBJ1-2	CASRFLGTANYGYTF	TGTGCCAGTAGATTCCTAGGGACAGCTAACTATGGCTACACCTTC
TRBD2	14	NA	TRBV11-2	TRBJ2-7	CASSLAGGTYEQYF	TGTGCCAGCAGCTTGGCGGGAGGGACCTACGAGCAGTACTTC
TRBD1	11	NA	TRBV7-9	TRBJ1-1	CASRLTGEAFF	TGTGCCAGCAGGTTGACAGGGGAAGCTTTCTTT
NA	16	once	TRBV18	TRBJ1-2	CASSPLTGEGSYGYTF	TGTGCCAGCTCACCACTTACCGGAGAGGGCAGCTATGGCTACACCTTC
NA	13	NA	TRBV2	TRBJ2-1	CASREQGYNEQFF	TGTGCCAGCAGGGAACAGGGATACAATGAGCAGTTCTTC
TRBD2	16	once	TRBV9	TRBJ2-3	CASSAGLAARTDTQYF	TGTGCCAGCAGCGCCGGACTAGCGGCCCGCACAGATACGCAGTATTTT
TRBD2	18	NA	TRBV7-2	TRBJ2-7	CASSGGTSGSISSYEQYF	TGTGCCAGCAGCGGGGGGACTAGCGGATCCATTAGCTCCTACGAGCAGTACTTC
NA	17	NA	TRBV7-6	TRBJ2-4	CASSLHRGGVAKNIQYF	TGTGCCAGCAGCCTCCATAGAGGCGGGGTAGCCAAAAACATTCAGTACTTC
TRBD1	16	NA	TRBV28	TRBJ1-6	CASSPTGAKDNSPLHF	TGTGCCAGCAGCCCTACAGGGGCCAAGGATAATTCACCCCTCCACTTT
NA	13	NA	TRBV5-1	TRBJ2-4	CASSLPPQDIQYF	TGCGCCAGCAGCTTGCCACCCCAGGACATTCAGTACTTC
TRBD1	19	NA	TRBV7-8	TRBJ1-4	CASSLLGTGGFTTNEKLFF	TGTGCCAGCAGCTTACTAGGGACAGGGGGCTTTACAACTAATGAAAAACTGTTTTTT
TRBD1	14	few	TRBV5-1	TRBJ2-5	CASSKVTGGETQYF	TGCGCCAGCAGCAAGGTGACAGGGGGAGAGACCCAGTACTTC
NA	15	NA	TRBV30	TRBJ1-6	CALRGRGLSNSPLHF	TGTGCCCTCCGCGGCAGAGGGTTGAGTAATTCACCCCTCCACTTT
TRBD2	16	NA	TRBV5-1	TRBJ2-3	CASGPGLATSTDTQYF	TGCGCCAGCGGACCGGGACTAGCGACTAGCACAGATACGCAGTATTTT
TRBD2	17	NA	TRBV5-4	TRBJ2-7	CASSLVRTGTSGYEQYF	TGTGCCAGCAGCTTGGTGCGAACCGGGACTAGCGGCTACGAGCAGTACTTC
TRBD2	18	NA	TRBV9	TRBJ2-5	CASSGPGRLAGVQETQYF	TGTGCCAGCAGCGGCCCTGGTAGGCTAGCGGGAGTCCAAGAGACCCAGTACTTC
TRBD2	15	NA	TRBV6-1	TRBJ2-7	CASSGSSGGGDEQYF	TGTGCCAGCAGTGGATCTAGCGGGGGGGGTGACGAGCAGTACTTC
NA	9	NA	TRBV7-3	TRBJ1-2	CANPYGYTF	TGTGCCAACCCCTACGGCTACACCTTC